This T cell receptor beta chain stems from a study of blood T cells in healthy people across ages. Germline trimming cut 4 bases from V and 5 bases from J; bases unmatched to any gene: 10. There are 15 residues in the CDR3. Germline V lookup: CDR1 SGHVS, CDR2 FNYEAQ. Alongside a J-beta primer mix, a sample-barcoded 5' primer served in a second PCR lasting about 7 to 11 cycles. TCRdb reprocessed the 5' RACE reads with MiXCR, giving one entry per CDR3 protein. The sample comprises roughly 410,000 distinct CDR3 sequences, approximately 52% of which are singletons, and under 65% rests with the top ten. Each sample used at least 6 million PBMCs. The study's findings and limits: Unknown CMV status may confound age-related changes in expanded clones. A roughly linear fall in TCR beta diversity per million T cells was seen with increasing age. Estimated diversity, derived from one million T cells, was regarded as an underestimate.

About this clonotype itself: The antigen is unknown.

The chain links TRBV7-6 to TRBJ2-7; TRBD1 agrees at 8 bases. The receptor's source is a man in his 60s in good health. The sequenced sample was blood. In DNA, the CDR3 is TGTGCCAGCAGCTCCAGAACAGGGGGAGTCGACGAGCAGTACTTC. Its protein product is CASSSRTGGVDEQYF.